The entry that follows covers one T cell receptor beta chain sequence. Deletions cut 3 bases from V and 10 bases from J, with 4 bases between. Germline CDR1 is MDHEN and CDR2 is SYDVKM. This CDR3 is 11 amino acids long. These data belong to a study of blood T cell repertoires in COVID-19. Overall study: Sites in the United States, Italy and Spain provided acute and convalescent COVID-19 samples. T cells, B-cell-depleted T cells, or PBMCs supplied cDNA or gDNA.

Per the authors' pipeline: Using reference gene primer amplification, nucleated cell counts were estimated. Assay: immunoSEQ multiplex PCR; the TCRdb copy retains only in-frame clones and omits some. V and J calls and clone size are given by that table; D and trimming were obtained from the DNA. The sample comprises about 240,000 clones, approximately 82% of which are singletons, and 3.4% rests with the top ten. V and J are TRBV28 and TRBJ1-6; the D is unclear. The material sequenced was peripheral blood. This TCR derives from a woman aged 18-29 years with acute or convalescent COVID-19. The CDR3 sequence: CASSLGSPLHF. In DNA form, the CDR3 reads TGTGCCAGCAGTTTGGGCTCACCCCTCCACTTT.